The table lists the clone carrying this T cell receptor (beta chain) with many counts. What it binds is unknown. This sample is part of a study of T-cell reconstitution after alpha-beta-depleted transplantation in children. Overall study results and limits: For some patients, TCRbeta diversity was high at day 60 because of recipient T cells and thymic progenitors that survived. Hyperexpanded clones declined; after one year, newly produced T cells mostly supplied diversity. Several hundred expanded graft clones reportedly gave rise to the alpha-beta T cells present about two months after transplant.

The CDR3 length is 15 residues. Germline CDR1 SGHTA, CDR2 FQGNSA. V was trimmed by 2 bases and J by 3 bases, leaving 14 bases between them. Researchers prepared the TCRbeta library using unique molecular identifiers, the study reports. Each CDR3 protein gets one entry after TCRdb re-called the PCR reads with MiXCR. The top ten clones hold around 35% of a sample with around 5,000 distinct CDR3 sequences, about 25% of them seen once. This clonotype was sampled from a male patient between 2 and 10 years old who had a stem cell transplant for acute lymphoblastic leukemia, so the T cells may come from the graft donor. The sequencing here drew on PBMCs, mostly from graft donor cells, taken 60 days after TCRalphabeta/CD19-depleted stem cell transplant. V usage is TRBV7-2 and J usage is TRBJ2-7; TRBD2 might be the D (6 bases). The CDR3 spells CASSLWRRAYYEQYF. For the CDR3, the DNA is TGTGCCAGCAGCTTATGGCGGAGGGCTTACTACGAGCAGTACTTC.